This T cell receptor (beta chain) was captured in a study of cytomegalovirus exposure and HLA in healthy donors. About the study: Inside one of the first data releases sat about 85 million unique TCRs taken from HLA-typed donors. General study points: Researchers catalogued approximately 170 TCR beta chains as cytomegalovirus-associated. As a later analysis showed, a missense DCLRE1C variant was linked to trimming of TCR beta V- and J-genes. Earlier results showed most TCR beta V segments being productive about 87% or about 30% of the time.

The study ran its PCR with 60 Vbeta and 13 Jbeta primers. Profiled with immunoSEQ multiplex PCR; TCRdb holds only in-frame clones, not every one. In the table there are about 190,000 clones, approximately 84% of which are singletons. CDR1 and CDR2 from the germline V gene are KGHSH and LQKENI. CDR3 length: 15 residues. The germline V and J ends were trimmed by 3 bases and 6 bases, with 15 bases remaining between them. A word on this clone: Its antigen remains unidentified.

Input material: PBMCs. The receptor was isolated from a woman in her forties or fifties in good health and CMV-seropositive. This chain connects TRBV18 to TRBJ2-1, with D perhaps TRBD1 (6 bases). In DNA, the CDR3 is TGTGCCAGCTCACCCGGACAGACTTCGGGCAATGAGCAGTTCTTC. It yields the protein CASSPGQTSGNEQFF.